The 18 T cell receptor beta chains presented below share a single source sample, sequenced in a study of regulatory T cells in long-lasting Graves disease. Indicated time point: newly diagnosed GD, antithyroid drugs for less than 3 months. After RNA was extracted from PBMCs, the TCR library was made from it. With iRepertoire HTBI primers and Arm-PCR of CDR3 regions, TCR beta libraries were built. MiXCR was run by TCRdb on the multiplex PCR reads, yielding one entry per CDR3 protein. The table records roughly 560,000 distinct CDR3 sequences, 9.5% to 15% of them present only once. These data were also filed under a second study, of T cells in Graves' hyperthyroidism and ophthalmopathy.

This sample comprised peripheral blood mononuclear cells (PBMCs), obtained at new diagnosis, from a patient treated with antithyroid drugs. These receptors were taken from a woman in her twenties or thirties with Graves disease.

This clonotype has only a few counts. The gene calls are TRBV20-1 and TRBJ2-5, with TRBD2 identical over 8 bases. CDR3 size: 13 residues. Trimming took 6 bases from V and 3 from J; bases not matched to a gene: 6. CDR1 is DFQATT, CDR2 SNEGSKA, per germline (reference sequence). The CDR3: CSAPPGGEETQYF. The CDR3 DNA follows: TGCAGTGCCCCCCCGGGGGGGGAAGAGACCCAGTACTTC.

The table lists this clonotype with many counts. The chain employs TRBV12-3 or TRBV12-4 and TRBJ2-7; D may be TRBD2 (6 bases). This CDR3 comprises 12 residues. The V and J ends lost 9 bases and 3 bases respectively, with 12 bases between them. The CDR3 protein is CASTGAHYEQYF. CDR3 sequence (DNA): TGTGCCAGTACGGGAGCCCACTACGAGCAGTACTTC.

This clonotype was found many times. The V and J genes are TRBV24-1 and TRBJ1-5; 8 nucleotides agree with TRBD1. The germline V gene has CDR1 KGHDR and CDR2 SFDVKD. The J segment lost 3 bases and the V segment lost 7 bases, leaving 4 bases of the junction unmatched. The CDR3 sequence is 14 residues long. In DNA, the CDR3 is TGTGCCACCAGCCCGGGACAGGACAATCAGCCCCAGCATTTT. Translating gives CATSPGQDNQPQHF.

This clonotype appeared many times. The V and J genes are TRBV12-3 or TRBV12-4 and TRBJ2-3; 7 nucleotides match TRBD2. This CDR3 region has 15 residues. V lost 4 bases, J lost 4 bases, and 8 bases stayed unmatched. The CDR3 DNA reads as TGTGCCAGCAGTTCTGGTCAGGGAGGGCCAGATACGCAGTATTTT. It yields the protein CASSSGQGGPDTQYF.

This clonotype was recorded at least ten times. The chain joins TRBV7-3 to TRBJ1-1; TRBD1 matches 9 bases. Per the germline V gene, CDR1 is SGHTA and CDR2 is FQGTGA. This CDR3 is built from 15 residues. The J segment lost 0 bases and the V segment lost 4 bases, leaving 3 bases of the junction unmatched. In nucleotides, the CDR3 is TGTGCCAGCAGCTCGGACAGGGGATTGAACACTGAAGCTTTCTTT. Residues: CASSSDRGLNTEAFF.

This clonotype appeared many times. The chain carries TRBV30 and TRBJ1-3; no firm D call. V was cut by 6 bases and J by 1 base, with 10 bases left in between. Germline V lookup: CDR1 GTSNPN, CDR2 SVGIG (reference sequence). CDR3 size: 13 residues. Here the CDR3 reads CACETVSGNTIYF. The CDR3 nucleotides are TGTGCCTGCGAGACCGTGTCTGGAAACACCATATATTTT.

This clonotype was seen a few times. The chain couples TRBV30 to TRBJ2-5; 8 nucleotides match TRBD2. The germline V gene has CDR1 GTSNPN and CDR2 SVGIG (reference sequence). CDR3 length equals 16 residues. The trim removed 0 bases at V and 2 bases at J, leaving 8 bases unmatched. This CDR3 is CAWSVELAGPQETQYF. The DNA of the CDR3 is TGTGCCTGGAGTGTAGAGCTAGCGGGCCCTCAAGAGACCCAGTACTTC.

This clonotype was seen many times. This chain uses TRBV9 with TRBJ1-1; no clear D gene. The V gene lost 6 bases and the J gene lost 1 base, with 16 bases spanning the gap. CDR3 size: 15 residues. Per germline, CDR1 SGDLS and CDR2 YYNGEE. The CDR3 DNA follows: TGTGCCAGCACTAGAACCCACACCCGGAACACTGAAGCTTTCTTT. Protein sequence: CASTRTHTRNTEAFF.

As to this clonotype: Being one base from a much bigger clone, this may be a read error. The chain recombines TRBV28 with TRBJ2-1; 9 bases map to TRBD2. The last part of the DNA fits TRBJ2-7 better; the J call may be wrong. In germline, CDR1 is MDHEN, CDR2 SYDVKM. The CDR3 contains 16 residues. CDR3 in DNA: TGTGCCAGGAGTTTCGGACATAGCGGGAGTATGTACGAGCAGTACTTC. Translation gives CARSFGHSGSMYEQYF.

In this sample, this clonotype turned up many times. The rearrangement joins TRBV20-1 to TRBJ2-5, with D possibly TRBD2 on 5 matching bases. Gene TRBJ2-1 matches the end of the DNA better, so the J call may be wrong. The CDR3 is made up of 12 amino acids. Germline assignment: CDR1 DFQATT and CDR2 SNEGSKA (reference sequence). The CDR3 DNA reads TGCAGTGCTACGGAGGAACCGAGCGAGCAGTTCTTC. It codes for CSATEEPSEQFF.

The sample holds many counts of this clonotype. V is TRBV7-2 and J is TRBJ2-7; D is possibly TRBD1 (6 bases). V shed 4 bases and J shed 2 bases, with 9 bases lying between them. The length of the CDR3 is 13 residues. CDR1 and CDR2 from the germline V gene are SGHTA and FQGNSA. CDR3: CASSYRAPYEQYF. Written as DNA, the CDR3 is TGTGCCAGCAGCTACAGGGCCCCCTACGAGCAGTACTTC.

This clonotype was observed many times. V gene TRBV2 combines with J gene TRBJ1-5, with a possible D match to TRBD1 (6 bases). The CDR3 totals 12 residues. CDR1 and CDR2 (germline): SNHLY, FYNNEI. Trimming pared 6 bases from V and 4 bases from J, leaving 7 bases between. CDR3: CASSQGNQPQHF. CDR3 nucleotide sequence: TGTGCCAGCAGCCAGGGGAATCAGCCCCAGCATTTT.

This clonotype was seen more than once but under ten times. The chain recombines TRBV20-1 with TRBJ2-7; 9 positions agree with TRBD1. CDR3 length: 15 amino acids. Per the germline V gene, CDR1 is DFQATT and CDR2 is SNEGSKA (reference sequence). The V gene end was trimmed by 5 bases and the J gene end by 3 bases; junction bases not matched to a gene: 11. CDR3 sequence reads: CSAFQVGQGHYEQYF. CDR3 in DNA: TGCAGTGCTTTCCAAGTGGGACAGGGCCACTACGAGCAGTACTTC.

There are many counts of this clonotype. This chain uses TRBV14 with TRBJ2-3; D is uncertain. V lost 4 bases and J lost 6, with 17 bases in between. The V gene's germline CDR1 is SGHDN and CDR2 FVKESK. The CDR3 is made up of 15 amino acids. Written as DNA, the CDR3 is TGTGCCAGCAGCCTAATGGACCCCTTTGTGGATACGCAGTATTTT. As protein: CASSLMDPFVDTQYF.

This clonotype was seen a few times. The V call is TRBV10-3, the J call TRBJ2-2; 12 nucleotides agree with TRBD1. V shed 2 bases, J shed 6 bases, and the junction held 7 bases outside the gene matches. This CDR3 comprises 17 residues. The germline CDR1 and CDR2 sequences are ENHRY and SYGVKD. CDR3 sequence reads: CAISERGGQGAPGELFF. The DNA of the CDR3 is TGTGCCATCAGTGAGAGGGGGGGACAGGGGGCCCCCGGGGAGCTGTTTTTT.

This clonotype was recorded many times. This chain links TRBV20-1 with TRBJ2-3; 15 bases map to TRBD2. The CDR3 consists of 15 residues. V gave up 6 bases and J gave up 4 bases; unmatched junction bases: 5. Germline V gene lookup returns CDR1 DFQATT and CDR2 SNEGSKA (reference sequence). The CDR3 nucleotides read TGCAGTGCCCGGACTAGCGGGAGGGCCGCAGATACGCAGTATTTT. This encodes CSARTSGRAADTQYF.

This clonotype occurred a few times. The chain combines TRBV6-2 or TRBV6-3 with TRBJ1-4; D unresolved. The CDR3 extends over 15 amino acids. V gave up 2 bases and J gave up 0 bases, with 7 bases separating them. Per germline, CDR1 MNHEY and CDR2 SVGEGT. The CDR3 nucleotides read TGTGCCAGCAGTTACATATCCGCAACTAATGAAAAACTGTTTTTT. This translates into CASSYISATNEKLFF.

This clonotype turned up a few times. The genes are TRBV6-5 and TRBJ1-5; D gene ambiguous. This CDR3 contains 14 residues. V lost 3 bases, J lost 6 bases, and 12 bases lay in between. Germline V gives CDR1 MNHEY, CDR2 SVGAGI. DNA for the CDR3: TGTGCCAGCAGTTATAAACAGCTAAGTCAGCCCCAGCATTTT. Translating gives CASSYKQLSQPQHF.